This T cell receptor beta chain emerged from a study of radiation and T cells in renal cell carcinoma (dated by TCRdb to 2018 to 2020). Turning to the overall study: A total of 53 samples underwent TCR beta sequencing, made up of about 26 tumors and about 27 peripheral blood samples. The final blood draw was performed at 4 weeks after radiation, at the same time as nephrectomy. A total of roughly 4 million unique CDR3 nucleotide sequences, encoding around 2.7 million unique CDR3 amino acid sequences, were found across all 55 or so samples.

Relative to germline, V is 4 bases shorter and J is 5 bases shorter, with 15 bases between their ends. Spanning cysteine to phenylalanine, the CDR3 consists of 14 amino acids. The DNA shown is the 42-base CDR3, in frame from base 1. The germline V gene (reference sequence) gives CDR1 as SGHNT and CDR2 as YYREEE. In the case of this clone: Its antigen has not been determined. Base qualities are missing; no much larger clone stands one base away.

The time point label for this specimen denotes: blood 4 weeks post-SBRT, at nephrectomy. Read against the paper, the sample's treatment or condition label means: 15 Gy SBRT to primary tumor, nephrectomy 4 weeks later. Samples were obtained from a clinical trial, in which 15 Gy stereotactic body radiation therapy was delivered to primary renal cell carcinomas and nephrectomy was performed 4 weeks later. To follow tumor-enriched clonotypes, serial peripheral blood was collected from radiation-treated patients at baseline and at 2 weeks and 4 weeks after SBRT. Renal cell carcinoma with clear cell pathology was present in all patients. The QIAamp DNA Blood Mini Kit (Qiagen) was used to prepare genomic DNA for TCR sequencing. Only samples passing all quality control checks were included in the analyses. TCR beta libraries were generated from genomic DNA with the immunoSEQ kit, following the manufacturer's recommendations. To prepare libraries, a first multiplex PCR with proprietary primers was run, followed by a second PCR that added unique barcodes, and a bead cleanup was done after each round. A kit-provided positive control reaction and a negative control reaction were included in every sample batch. The final libraries underwent checking on an Agilent 4200 TapeStation D1000 ScreenTape, volumetric pooling, and quantification by qPCR. An Illumina NextSeq500 fitted with a MidOutput 150-cycle cartridge performed the sequencing, running 156 Read1 cycles and 15 Index1 cycles with the kit's custom primers. The pooled library was loaded at 0.95 to 1 pM with roughly 20% PhiX control spiked in. On the authors' methods: The vendor-processed data were analyzed in R, and a clonotype was defined as all T cells that share the same CDR3 nucleotide sequence. For clone abundance analyses, frequencies were normalized to the 10,000 most abundant clones in each sample. Public T cell clones, which averaged fewer than five per sample, were removed prior to analysis. Tumor-enriched and baseline blood-enriched clonotypes were defined by at least a 32-fold difference in abundance between compartments. Clonotypes expanded or contracted between blood time points were identified with a beta-binomial differential abundance model. Similarity between tumor and blood repertoires was quantified using the Baroni-Urbani and Buser coefficient, and groups were compared with two-tailed Wilcoxon tests in R. Sourced from immuneACCESS, this table was stored by TCRdb with only in-frame sequences that have V and J called. A share of the clones is absent; for the studies checked, an unresolved V gene accounts for under half, and the remainder has no known explanation. V and J calls and clone size are copied from that table; D and trimming were computed from the DNA. The sample data list approximately 29,000 clones, and 81% of these were observed just once. 33% of the sample rests with the top ten.

Study-level results and caveats: No pretreatment tumor biopsies were available, so the baseline intratumoral presence of clonotypes could not be determined. Effects of radiation dose or scheduling on the TCR repertoire could not be addressed with the single-armed trial design. In blood, the top tumor clonotypes increased between baseline and 2 weeks post-radiation and then shrank by 4 weeks, which suggests that tumor-resident clones expanded only transiently. Tracking of blood repertoire dynamics stopped at roughly four weeks after treatment, with no follow-up past that point.

The sequenced sample was blood, obtained from a patient whose treatment included radiotherapy and nephrectomy. This receptor was taken from a man aged 55 to 70 with renal cell carcinoma. The chain was built from TRBV5-4 and TRBJ2-5; perhaps TRBD1 is the D gene, with 7 bases matching. The DNA sequence is as follows: TGTGCCAGCAGCAGGCGGTCAGGGGGGGAGACCCAGTACTTC. It translates as CASSRRSGGETQYF. When the CDR3 is completed using the reference TRBV5-4 and TRBJ2-5 genes on either side, the full variable domain is ETGVTQSPTHLIKTRGQQVTLRCSSQSGHNTVSWYQQALGQGPQFIFQYYREEENGRGNFPPRFSGLQFPNYSSELNVNALELDDSALYLCASSRRSGGETQYFGPGTRLLVL.